This TCR beta chain stems from a study of OX40 agonist ivuxolimab in advanced cancers. Per the germline V gene, CDR1 is LNHDA and CDR2 is SQIVND (reference sequence). The CDR3 extends over 16 amino acids. Trimming at V came to 0 bases and at J to 5 bases, leaving 8 bases not matched to a gene. TCRdb's table, derived via immunoSEQ multiplex PCR, lists solely in-frame clones and lacks some. This sample carries 45,000 to 55,000 clones, roughly 85% of them seen once, and the ten largest clones take more than 13%. Sample: CD4+ or CD8+ T cells sorted from blood, taken in a trial of the OX40 agonist ivuxolimab. The V call is TRBV19, the J call TRBJ2-7; 9 bases are shared with TRBD1. The receptor comes from an adult with an advanced solid tumor such as melanoma, head and neck, liver or kidney cancer. CDR3 coding DNA: TGTGCCAGTAGTATAGATGTGGGGACAGGGAAGAACGAGCAGTACTTC. It yields the protein CASSIDVGTGKNEQYF.